This paragraph reports one T cell receptor beta chain. Generated by immunoSEQ multiplex PCR, the TCRdb table keeps only in-frame clones and is missing some. The sample consists of over 85,000 clones, around 81% of them appearing once. The CDR3 spans 15 residues. Looked up from germline, CDR1 is MGHRA and CDR2 is YSYEKL. The V end lost 11 bases, the J end lost 0 bases, and 16 bases lay between the germline ends. The sample belongs to a study of blood T cell repertoires in COVID-19. This rearrangement joins TRBV4-1 to TRBJ2-2, with TRBD2 as a possible D gene (6 bases). The sequenced sample consisted of peripheral blood. The sequence was collected from a man aged 50 to 59 with acute or convalescent COVID-19. The CDR3 DNA reads TGCGCCGCGGGGAAGGAGGCAACGAACACCGGGGAGCTGTTTTTT. It encodes CAAGKEATNTGELFF.